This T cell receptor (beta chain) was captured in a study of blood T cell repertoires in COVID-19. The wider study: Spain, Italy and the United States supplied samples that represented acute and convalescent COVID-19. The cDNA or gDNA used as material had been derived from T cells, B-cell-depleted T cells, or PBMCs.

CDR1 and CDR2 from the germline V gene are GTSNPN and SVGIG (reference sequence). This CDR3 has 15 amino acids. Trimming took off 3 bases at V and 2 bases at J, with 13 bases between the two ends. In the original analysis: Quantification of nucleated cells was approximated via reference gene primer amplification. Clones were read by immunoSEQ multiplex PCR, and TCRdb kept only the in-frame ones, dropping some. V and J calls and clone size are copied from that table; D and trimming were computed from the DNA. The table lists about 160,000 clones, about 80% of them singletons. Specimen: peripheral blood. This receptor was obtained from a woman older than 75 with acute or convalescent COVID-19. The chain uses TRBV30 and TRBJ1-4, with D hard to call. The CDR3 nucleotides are TGTGCCTGGAGCCCTGGAACAGCTACTAATGAAAAACTGTTTTTT. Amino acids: CAWSPGTATNEKLFF. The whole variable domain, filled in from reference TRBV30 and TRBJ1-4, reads SQTIHQWPATLVQPVGSPLSLECTVEGTSNPNLYWYRQAAGRGLQLLFYSVGIGQISSEVPQNLSASRPQDRQFILSSKKLLLSDSGFYLCAWSPGTATNEKLFFGSGTQLSVL.